Listed here are 9 T cell receptor delta chains from one sample, sequenced in a study of Vδ1+ human thymocytes. General study findings and limits: Highly polyclonal TRG and TRD repertoires with Gaussian CDR3 length distributions appeared in thymus.

RNA was extracted from the cells and then reverse transcribed. Pooled V-gene forward primers with one constant-region reverse primer generated the CDR3 amplicons by multiplex PCR. TCRdb fed the multiplex PCR reads to CATT. The repertoire holds 80,000 or so delta-chain clones, with around 35% as singletons. The antigens of these receptors remain unknown. Sequenced material: Vdelta1+ gamma-delta thymocytes from the thymus. Subset meaning: FACS-sorted CD3+ TCRalphabeta- TCRVdelta1+ TCRVdelta2- thymocytes. These receptor sequences come from a boy under two years old who had congenital heart surgery.

This clone has a handful of counts. This chain connects TRDV1 to TRDJ1; TRDD2 might be the D (5 bases). Trimming pared 2 bases from V and 0 bases from J, leaving 28 bases between. There are 21 residues in the CDR3. Germline assignment: CDR1 TSWWSYY and CDR2 QGS. CDR3 DNA: TGTGCTCTTGGGGAATCGGCCTACTCCCGTTACCGTACCCCGTACACCGATAAACTCATCTTT. Translated: CALGESAYSRYRTPYTDKLIF.

This clone appeared once. V usage is TRDV1 and J usage is TRDJ1, with D perhaps matching TRDD3 (5 bases). CDR1 is TSWWSYY, CDR2 QGS, per germline. Trimming removed 3 bases from V and 4 bases from J, with 33 bases in between. The CDR3 covers 21 residues. CDR3 coding DNA: TGTGCTCTTGGGGAGCCAACTTTCCCTGCAGTCACCGGGGAGTACAGCGATAAACTCATCTTT. Its translation is CALGEPTFPAVTGEYSDKLIF.

The V call is TRDV1, the J call TRDJ1; 13 nucleotides line up with TRDD3. This CDR3 contains 22 residues. Germline CDR1 TSWWSYY, CDR2 QGS. V gave up 4 bases and J gave up 0 bases; unmatched junction bases: 20. CDR3 sequence (DNA): TGTGCTCTTGGGGGCCACTACCATGGGGTACTGGGGGATACGCCGTACACCGATAAACTCATCTTT. This encodes CALGGHYHGVLGDTPYTDKLIF.

This sequence joins TRDV1 and TRDJ1; 12 bases align to TRDD3. V was clipped by 4 bases and J by 3 bases; unmatched bases: 30. Germline V gene lookup returns CDR1 TSWWSYY and CDR2 QGS. The length of the CDR3 is 24 residues. CDR3 residues: CALGVLSGLHVLGDTNGDADKLIF. The DNA of the CDR3 is TGTGCTCTTGGGGTACTTTCGGGACTACATGTACTGGGGGATACAAATGGTGATGCCGATAAACTCATCTTT.

This clone has just a few counts. The rearrangement uses TRDV1 and TRDJ1; the match to TRDD3 covers 9 bases. The CDR3 covers 18 residues. J lost 10 bases, V lost 1 base, and 19 bases had no gene match. Germline V CDR1 and CDR2: TSWWSYY, QGS. The DNA of the CDR3 is TGTGCTCTTGGGGAACCGGTCCCCTTTCGGGGATACGCTGGGGGACTCATCTTT. This codes for CALGEPVPFRGYAGGLIF.

J is TRDJ1 and V is TRDV1, with 10 bases lining up with TRDD3. Germline assignment: CDR1 TSWWSYY and CDR2 QGS. The CDR3 extends over 17 amino acids. The J segment lost 3 bases and the V segment lost 4 bases, leaving 11 bases of the junction unmatched. CDR3 residues: CALGVLLRGGYSDKLIF. Here the CDR3 DNA reads TGTGCTCTTGGGGTGCTCCTACGTGGGGGATACTCCGATAAACTCATCTTT.

V and J are TRDV1 and TRDJ1, with TRDD3 matching over 9 bases. V was clipped by 5 bases and J by 3 bases; unmatched bases: 22. This CDR3 spans 20 amino acids. CDR1 and CDR2 from the germline V gene are TSWWSYY and QGS. Written as DNA, the CDR3 is TGTGCTCTTGGGCCGGGGCCTTCCCCGAATCTGGGGGATTCGGCCGATAAACTCATCTTT. It is translated as CALGPGPSPNLGDSADKLIF.

Turning to this clone: The sample has other DNA sequences that encode this CDR3 too. The V call is TRDV1, the J call TRDJ1, with 7 bases aligning to TRDD3. The CDR3 covers 22 residues. After removal of 0 bases from V and 9 bases from J, the junction contained 31 bases not matched to a gene. Germline V lookup: CDR1 TSWWSYY, CDR2 QGS. CDR3 region: CALGELEGLGGSGSALTAQLIF. The CDR3, as DNA: TGTGCTCTTGGGGAACTCGAGGGTTTGGGGGGATCAGGCTCAGCTTTGACAGCACAACTCATCTTT.

This clone has more than one count but fewer than ten. The chain employs TRDV1 and TRDJ1, with 9 bases that match TRDD3. The CDR3 sequence is 18 residues long. Germline V gene data show CDR1 as TSWWSYY and CDR2 as QGS. After removal of 2 bases from V and 8 bases from J, the junction contained 18 bases not matched to a gene. CDR3: CALGEGSGRRPGIRKLIF. DNA of the CDR3: TGTGCTCTTGGGGAAGGATCGGGACGTCGACCGGGGATACGCAAACTCATCTTT.